This TCR beta chain originates from a study of Ad26.COV2.S vaccination and SARS-CoV-2 variants. Some clones are missing from TCRdb's copy, which holds only in-frame ones; the method was immunoSEQ multiplex PCR. This sample yields over 85,000 clones, of which 60% to 85% are seen a single time; 17% belongs to the top ten. Worth noting for this clone: Antigen unknown.

Points from the study as a whole: Recipients of vaccine and of placebo showed similar breadth of their non-spike TCR repertoires.

This TCR derives from a human donor who had recovered from COVID-19. The specimen was peripheral blood, collected after recovery from COVID-19.

The CDR3 is CSAPDSGGYTF. The CDR3 coding sequence is TGCAGTGCACCTGACAGCGGTGGCTACACCTTC. This rearrangement joins TRBV20-1 to TRBJ1-2; D perhaps matches TRBD1 (5 bases). V lost 6 bases, J lost 7 bases, and 12 bases lay in between. The length of the CDR3 is 11 residues. CDR1 is DFQATT, CDR2 SNEGSKA, per germline (reference sequence).